This T cell receptor beta chain was sequenced during a study of cytomegalovirus exposure and HLA in healthy donors. As for the study in general: Drawn from HLA-typed donors, roughly 87 million unique TCRs were held in an early data release.

The PCR had 60 Vbeta and 13 Jbeta primers. Generated by immunoSEQ multiplex PCR, the TCRdb table keeps only in-frame clones and is missing some. The sample carries around 120,000 clones, 65% to 80% recorded once. This CDR3 comprises 14 residues. The V end was cut by 3 bases, the J end by 4 bases, with 13 bases between. Germline CDR1 reads LNHDA; CDR2 reads SQIVND (reference sequence). This clone was detected only once. The TCR originated in a human donor in good health. The specimen sequenced was PBMCs. The genes are TRBV19 and TRBJ2-7; D not resolved. The CDR3 is CASSIAADQYEQYF. The CDR3 DNA sequence: TGTGCCAGTAGTATTGCGGCAGATCAATACGAGCAGTACTTC.